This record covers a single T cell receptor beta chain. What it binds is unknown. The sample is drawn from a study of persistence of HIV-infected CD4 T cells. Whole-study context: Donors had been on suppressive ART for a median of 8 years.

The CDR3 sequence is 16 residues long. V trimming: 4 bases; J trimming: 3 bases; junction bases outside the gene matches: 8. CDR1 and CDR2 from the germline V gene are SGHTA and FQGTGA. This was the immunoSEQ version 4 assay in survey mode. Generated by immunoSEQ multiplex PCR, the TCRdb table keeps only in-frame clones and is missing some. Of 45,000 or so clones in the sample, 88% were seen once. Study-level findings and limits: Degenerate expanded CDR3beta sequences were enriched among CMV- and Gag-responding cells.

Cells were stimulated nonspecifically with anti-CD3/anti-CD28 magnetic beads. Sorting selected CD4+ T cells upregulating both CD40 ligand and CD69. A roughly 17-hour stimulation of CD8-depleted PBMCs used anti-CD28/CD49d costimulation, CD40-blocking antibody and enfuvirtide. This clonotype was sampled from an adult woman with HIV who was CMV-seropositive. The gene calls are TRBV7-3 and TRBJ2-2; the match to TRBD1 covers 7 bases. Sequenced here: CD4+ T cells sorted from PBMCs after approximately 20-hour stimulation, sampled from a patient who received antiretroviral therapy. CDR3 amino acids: CASSSSTGRYTGELFF. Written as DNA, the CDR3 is TGTGCCAGCAGCTCCTCGACAGGGCGATACACCGGGGAGCTGTTTTTT.